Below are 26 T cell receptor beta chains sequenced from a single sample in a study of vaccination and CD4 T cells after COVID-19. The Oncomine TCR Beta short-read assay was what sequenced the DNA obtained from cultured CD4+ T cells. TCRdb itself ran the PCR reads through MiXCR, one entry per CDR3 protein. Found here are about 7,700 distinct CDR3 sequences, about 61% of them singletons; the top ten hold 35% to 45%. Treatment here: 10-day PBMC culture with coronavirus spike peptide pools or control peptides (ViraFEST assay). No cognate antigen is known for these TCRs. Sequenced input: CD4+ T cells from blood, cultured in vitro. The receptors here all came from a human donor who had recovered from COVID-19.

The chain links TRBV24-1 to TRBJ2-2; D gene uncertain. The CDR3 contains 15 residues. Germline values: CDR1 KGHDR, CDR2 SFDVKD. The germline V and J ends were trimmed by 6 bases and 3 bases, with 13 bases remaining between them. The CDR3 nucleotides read TGTGCCACCAGTCCCAGCCTCGGCGACACCGGGGAGCTGTTTTTT. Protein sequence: CATSPSLGDTGELFF.

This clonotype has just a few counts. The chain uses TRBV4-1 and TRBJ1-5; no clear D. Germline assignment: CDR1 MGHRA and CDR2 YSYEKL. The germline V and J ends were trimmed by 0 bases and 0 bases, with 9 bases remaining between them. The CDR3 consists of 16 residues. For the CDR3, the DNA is TGCGCCAGCAGCCAAGATTTCTCCCTTAGCAATCAGCCCCAGCATTTT. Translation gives CASSQDFSLSNQPQHF.

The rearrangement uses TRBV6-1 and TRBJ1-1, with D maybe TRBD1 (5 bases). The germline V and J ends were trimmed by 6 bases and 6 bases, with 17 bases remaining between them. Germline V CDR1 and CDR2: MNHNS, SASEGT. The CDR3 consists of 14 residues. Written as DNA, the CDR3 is TGTGCCAGCAGGGCTACCAGGGAATCTCCTGAAGCTTTCTTT. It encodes CASRATRESPEAFF.

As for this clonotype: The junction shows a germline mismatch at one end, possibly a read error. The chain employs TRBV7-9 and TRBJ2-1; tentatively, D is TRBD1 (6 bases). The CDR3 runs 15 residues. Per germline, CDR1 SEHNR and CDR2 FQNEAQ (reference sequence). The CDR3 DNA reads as TGCGCCAGCAGCTTGTTACAGGGCTCCTACAATGAGCAGTTCTTC. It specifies CASSLLQGSYNEQFF. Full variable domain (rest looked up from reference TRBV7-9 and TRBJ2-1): DTGVSQNPRHKITKRGQNVTFRCDPISEHNRLYWYRQTLGQGPEFLTYFQNEAQLEKSRLLSDRFSAERPKGSFSTLEIQRTEQGDSAMYLCASSLLQGSYNEQFFGPGTRLTVL.

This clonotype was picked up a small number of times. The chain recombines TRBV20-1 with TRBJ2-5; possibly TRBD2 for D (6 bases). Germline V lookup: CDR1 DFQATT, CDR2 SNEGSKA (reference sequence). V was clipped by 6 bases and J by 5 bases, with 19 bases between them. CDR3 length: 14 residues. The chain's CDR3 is CSAPSAKGWETQYF. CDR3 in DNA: TGCAGTGCCCCTAGCGCTAAGGGGTGGGAGACCCAGTACTTC.

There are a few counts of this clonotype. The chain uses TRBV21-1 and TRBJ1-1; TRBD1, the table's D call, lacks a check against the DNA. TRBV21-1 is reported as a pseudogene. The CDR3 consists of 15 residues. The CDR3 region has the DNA TGTGCCAGCAGCACCGGGGTCCCCATGAACACTGAAGCTTTCTTT. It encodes CASSTGVPMNTEAFF.

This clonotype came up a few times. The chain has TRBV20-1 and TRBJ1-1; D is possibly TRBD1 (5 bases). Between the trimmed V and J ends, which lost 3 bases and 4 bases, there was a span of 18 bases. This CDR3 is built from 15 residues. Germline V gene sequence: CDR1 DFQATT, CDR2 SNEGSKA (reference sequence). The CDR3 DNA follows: TGCAGTGCTAGGGGGGGAGCCTCGGTTGGCACTGAAGCTTTCTTT. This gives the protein CSARGGASVGTEAFF.

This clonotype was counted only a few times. The CDR3 is CSAPNAGNYGYTF. The CDR3, as DNA: TGCAGTGCTCCAAACGCGGGAAACTATGGCTACACCTTC. The J gene is TRBJ1-2, the V gene TRBV20-1; D gene ambiguous. The V gene's germline CDR1 is DFQATT and CDR2 SNEGSKA (reference sequence). The CDR3 consists of 13 residues. V shed 5 bases and J shed 2 bases, with 12 bases lying between them.

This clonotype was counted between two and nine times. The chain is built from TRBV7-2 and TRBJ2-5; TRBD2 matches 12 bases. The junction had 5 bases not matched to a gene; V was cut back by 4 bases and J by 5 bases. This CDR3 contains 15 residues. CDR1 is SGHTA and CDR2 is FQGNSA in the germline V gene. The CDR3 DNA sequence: TGTGCCAGCAGCTGGACTAGCGGGGAGTGGGAGACCCAGTACTTC. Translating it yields CASSWTSGEWETQYF.

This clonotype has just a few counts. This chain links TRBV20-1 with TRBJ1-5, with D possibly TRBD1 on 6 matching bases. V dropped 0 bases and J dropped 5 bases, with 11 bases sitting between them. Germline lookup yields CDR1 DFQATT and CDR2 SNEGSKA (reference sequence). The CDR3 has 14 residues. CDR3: CSARDGGADQPQHF. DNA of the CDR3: TGCAGTGCTAGAGATGGGGGGGCGGATCAGCCCCAGCATTTT.

The CDR3 DNA reads TGTGCCACCAAGGACCCGCCCGAGCAGTACTTC. Its translation: CATKDPPEQYF. The chain is built from TRBV24-1 and TRBJ2-7; D call uncertain. The germline gives CDR1 KGHDR, CDR2 SFDVKD. V shed 8 bases and J shed 6 bases, with 10 bases lying between them. The CDR3 sequence is 11 residues long.

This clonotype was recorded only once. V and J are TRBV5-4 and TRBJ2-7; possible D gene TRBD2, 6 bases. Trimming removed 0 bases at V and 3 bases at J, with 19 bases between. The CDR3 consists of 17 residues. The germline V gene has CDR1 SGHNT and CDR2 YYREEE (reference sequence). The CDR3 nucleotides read TGTGCCAGCAGCTTGGAGAGGGACTCAGGGCGACGCTACGAGCAGTACTTC. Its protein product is CASSLERDSGRRYEQYF.

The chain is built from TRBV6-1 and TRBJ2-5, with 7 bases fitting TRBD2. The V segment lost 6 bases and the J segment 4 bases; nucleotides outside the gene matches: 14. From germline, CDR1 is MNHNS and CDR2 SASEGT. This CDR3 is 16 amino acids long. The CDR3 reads CASRPTLAERRETQYF. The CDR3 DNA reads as TGTGCCAGCAGACCTACCCTAGCGGAGCGTCGAGAGACCCAGTACTTC.

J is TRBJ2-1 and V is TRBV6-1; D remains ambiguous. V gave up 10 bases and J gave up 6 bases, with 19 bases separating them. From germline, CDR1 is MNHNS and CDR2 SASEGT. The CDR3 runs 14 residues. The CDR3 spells CATQSLGASNEQFF. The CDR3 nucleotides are TGTGCCACCCAGTCCCTAGGAGCGTCCAATGAGCAGTTCTTC.

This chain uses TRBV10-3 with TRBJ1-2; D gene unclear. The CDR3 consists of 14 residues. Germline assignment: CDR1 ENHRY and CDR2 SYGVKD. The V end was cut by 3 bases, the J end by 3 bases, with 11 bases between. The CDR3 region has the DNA TGTGCCATCAGTGAACCGAAGATCGACTATGGCTACACCTTC. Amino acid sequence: CAISEPKIDYGYTF.

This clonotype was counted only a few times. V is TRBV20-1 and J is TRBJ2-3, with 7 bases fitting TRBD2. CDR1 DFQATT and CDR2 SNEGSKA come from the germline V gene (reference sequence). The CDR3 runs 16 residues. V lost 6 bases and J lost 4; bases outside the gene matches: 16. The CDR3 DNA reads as TGCAGTGCCTACTTAAGACGACTAGCTCAGGCAGATACGCAGTATTTT. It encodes CSAYLRRLAQADTQYF.

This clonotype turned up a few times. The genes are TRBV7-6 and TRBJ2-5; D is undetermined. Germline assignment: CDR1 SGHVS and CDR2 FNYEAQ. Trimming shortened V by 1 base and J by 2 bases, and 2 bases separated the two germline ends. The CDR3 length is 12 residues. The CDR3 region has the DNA TGTGCCAGCAGCTTAGGGCAAGAGACCCAGTACTTC. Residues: CASSLGQETQYF. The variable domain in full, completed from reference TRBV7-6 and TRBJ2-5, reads GAGVSQSPRYKVTKRGQDVALRCDPISGHVSLYWYRQALGQGPEFLTYFNYEAQQDKSGLPNDRFSAERPEGSISTLTIQRTEQRDSAMYRCASSLGQETQYFGPGTRLLVL.

The DNA of the CDR3 is TGCGCCAGCAGCCAAGCAAGGGGGGGGACAGCCGACTATGGCTACACCTTC. It yields the protein CASSQARGGTADYGYTF. The chain uses TRBV4-3 and TRBJ1-2, with 7 positions matching TRBD1. The junction had 11 bases not matched to a gene; V was cut back by 1 base and J by 3 bases. The CDR3 length is 17 residues. CDR1 and CDR2 from the germline V gene are LGHNA and YSLEER.

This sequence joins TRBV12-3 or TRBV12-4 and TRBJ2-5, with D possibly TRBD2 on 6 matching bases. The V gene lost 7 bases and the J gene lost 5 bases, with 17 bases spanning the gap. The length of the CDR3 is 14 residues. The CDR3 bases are TGTGCCAGCACCGATTATCTAGCGCCGGAGACCCAGTACTTC. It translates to CASTDYLAPETQYF.

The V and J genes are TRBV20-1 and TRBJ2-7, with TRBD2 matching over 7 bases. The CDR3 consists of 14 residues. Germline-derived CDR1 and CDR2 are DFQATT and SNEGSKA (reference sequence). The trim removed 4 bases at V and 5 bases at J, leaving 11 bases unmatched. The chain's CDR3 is CSATPGGTEHEQYF. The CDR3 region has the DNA TGCAGTGCTACTCCCGGGGGGACGGAACACGAGCAGTACTTC.

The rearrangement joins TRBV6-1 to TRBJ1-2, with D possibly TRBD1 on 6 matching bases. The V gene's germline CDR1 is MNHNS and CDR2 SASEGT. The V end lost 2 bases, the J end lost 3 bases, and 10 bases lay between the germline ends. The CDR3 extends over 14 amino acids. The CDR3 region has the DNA TGTGCCAGCAGTGAATTCCCAGGGGACTATGGCTACACCTTC. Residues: CASSEFPGDYGYTF.

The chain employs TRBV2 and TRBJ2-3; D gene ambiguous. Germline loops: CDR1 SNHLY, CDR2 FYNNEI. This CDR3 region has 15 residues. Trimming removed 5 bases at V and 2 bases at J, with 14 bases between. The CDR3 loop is CASSYRVPHTDTQYF. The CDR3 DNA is TGTGCCAGCAGTTACAGAGTCCCCCACACAGATACGCAGTATTTT.

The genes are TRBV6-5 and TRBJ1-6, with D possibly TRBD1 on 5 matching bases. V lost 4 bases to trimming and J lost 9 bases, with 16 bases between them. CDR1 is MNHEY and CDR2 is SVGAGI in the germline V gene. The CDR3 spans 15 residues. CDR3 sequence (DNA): TGTGCCAGCAGTTCCCTTGTGGGGGTTGGTTCACCCCTCCACTTT. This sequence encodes CASSSLVGVGSPLHF.

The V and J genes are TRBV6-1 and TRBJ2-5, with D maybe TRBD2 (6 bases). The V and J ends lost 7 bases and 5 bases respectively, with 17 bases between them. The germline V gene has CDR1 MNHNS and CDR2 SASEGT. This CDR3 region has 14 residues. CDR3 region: CASNLRGATETQYF. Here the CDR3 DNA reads TGTGCCAGCAATCTTCGCGGGGCGACGGAGACCCAGTACTTC.

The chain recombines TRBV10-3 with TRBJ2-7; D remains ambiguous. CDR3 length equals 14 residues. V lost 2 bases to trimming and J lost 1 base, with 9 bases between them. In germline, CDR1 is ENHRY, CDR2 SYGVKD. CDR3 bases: TGTGCCATCAGTGAGAGTCCAGCGTCCTACGAGCAGTACTTC. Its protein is CAISESPASYEQYF.

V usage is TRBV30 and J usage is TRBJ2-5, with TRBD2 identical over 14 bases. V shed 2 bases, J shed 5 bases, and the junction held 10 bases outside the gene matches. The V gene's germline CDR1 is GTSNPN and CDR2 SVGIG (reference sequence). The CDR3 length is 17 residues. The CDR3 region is CAWSLRGLAGGGETQYF. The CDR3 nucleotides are TGTGCCTGGAGTCTACGTGGACTAGCGGGAGGTGGCGAGACCCAGTACTTC. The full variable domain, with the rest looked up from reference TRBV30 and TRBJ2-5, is SQTIHQWPATLVQPVGSPLSLECTVEGTSNPNLYWYRQAAGRGLQLLFYSVGIGQISSEVPQNLSASRPQDRQFILSSKKLLLSDSGFYLCAWSLRGLAGGGETQYFGPGTRLLVL.